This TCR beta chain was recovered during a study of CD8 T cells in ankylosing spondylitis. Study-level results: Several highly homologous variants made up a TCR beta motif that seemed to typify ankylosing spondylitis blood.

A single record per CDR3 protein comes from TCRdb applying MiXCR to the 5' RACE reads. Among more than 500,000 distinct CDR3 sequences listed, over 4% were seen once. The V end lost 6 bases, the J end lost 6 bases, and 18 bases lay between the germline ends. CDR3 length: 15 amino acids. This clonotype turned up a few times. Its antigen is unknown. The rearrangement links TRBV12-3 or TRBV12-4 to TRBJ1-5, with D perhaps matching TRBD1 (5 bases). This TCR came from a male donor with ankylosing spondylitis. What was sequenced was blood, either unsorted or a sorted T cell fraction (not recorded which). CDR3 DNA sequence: TGTGCCAGCAGAAGAGCAGGGCGTCAGTTTCAGCCCCAGCATTTT. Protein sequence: CASRRAGRQFQPQHF.